Here is one T cell receptor (beta chain) with its context. Study processing details: Quantification of nucleated cells was approximated via reference gene primer amplification. Method: immunoSEQ multiplex PCR; TCRdb's copy keeps in-frame clones and lacks some. V and J calls and clone size are copied from that table; D and trimming were computed from the DNA. In the table there are 450,000 or so clones, roughly 88% of which are singletons. Residents of about two dozen US areas, aged roughly 18 to 95 years, made up the participants. Two negative PCRs, clearance, or symptom resolution characterized the recovered Cohort 3 donors. The sample comes from a study of blood T cell repertoires in COVID-19. This CDR3 is 15 amino acids long. Trimming cost V 2 bases and J 0 bases, with 9 bases left between them. Germline V gene data show CDR1 as SGHVS and CDR2 as FNYEAQ.

The chain employs TRBV7-6 and TRBJ2-3; D not resolved. This TCR was recovered from a man younger than 35 who had recovered from COVID-19. Sample: PBMCs or T cells enriched from blood (not recorded which). The CDR3 coding sequence is TGTGCCAGCAGCTTAATGGCGGAGAGCACAGATACGCAGTATTTT. Residues: CASSLMAESTDTQYF. The whole variable domain, remainder taken from reference TRBV7-6 and TRBJ2-3, is GAGVSQSPRYKVTKRGQDVALRCDPISGHVSLYWYRQALGQGPEFLTYFNYEAQQDKSGLPNDRFSAERPEGSISTLTIQRTEQRDSAMYRCASSLMAESTDTQYFGPGTRLTVL.